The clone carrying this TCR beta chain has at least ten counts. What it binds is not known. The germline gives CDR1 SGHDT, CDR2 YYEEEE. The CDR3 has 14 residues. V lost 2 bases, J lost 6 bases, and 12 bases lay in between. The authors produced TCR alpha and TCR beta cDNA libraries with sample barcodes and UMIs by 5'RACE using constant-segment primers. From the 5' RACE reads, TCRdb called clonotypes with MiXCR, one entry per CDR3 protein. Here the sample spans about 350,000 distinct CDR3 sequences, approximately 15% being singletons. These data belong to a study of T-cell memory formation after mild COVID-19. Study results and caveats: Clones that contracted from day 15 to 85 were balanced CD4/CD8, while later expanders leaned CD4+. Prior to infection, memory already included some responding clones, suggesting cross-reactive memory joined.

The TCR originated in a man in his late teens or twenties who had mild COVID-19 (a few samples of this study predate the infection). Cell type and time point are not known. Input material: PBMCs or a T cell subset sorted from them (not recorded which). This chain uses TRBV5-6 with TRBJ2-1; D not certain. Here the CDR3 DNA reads TGTGCCAGCAGCTTTCTGGACGGTACCAATGAGCAGTTCTTC. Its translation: CASSFLDGTNEQFF.